This T cell receptor (beta chain) was sequenced for a study of Ad26.COV2.S vaccination and SARS-CoV-2 variants. Germline V gene lookup returns CDR1 SEHNR and CDR2 FQNEAQ (reference sequence). CDR3 length: 13 amino acids. V dropped 5 bases and J dropped 7 bases, with 12 bases sitting between them. Noted treatment: over 15 received Ad26.COV2.S at low or high dose, single or two shots; about five received placebo; per-sample allocation not given. After the first vaccine or placebo injection, samples were drawn on day 63. The study, taken as a whole, reports: The study found higher spike-specific TCR breadth in vaccine than placebo recipients. Placebo and vaccine recipients had non-spike TCR breadth that was similar. Substantial breadth in spike-specific CD8+ and CD4+ T cell responses was reportedly seen after vaccination. Responses of T cells in total may have been underestimated by the TCR breadth and depth analyses.

This clone was seen many times. Its target is not known. The method was immunoSEQ multiplex PCR; TCRdb's version includes in-frame clones alone and lacks a portion of them. The repertoire includes some 450,000 clones, less than 95% of them detected once, and around 4.2% sits in the top ten. The source of this sequence is a person between 18 and 59 years old who received the Ad26.COV2.S COVID-19 vaccine or a placebo. This sequence joins TRBV7-9 and TRBJ1-5; D may be TRBD1 (5 bases). This material consisted of peripheral blood, taken in a trial of Ad26.COV2.S vaccine versus placebo. Here the CDR3 DNA reads TGTGCCAGCAGCCCAAGGAAGGGGCAGCCCCAGCATTTT. Translated, it gives CASSPRKGQPQHF. Based on the CDR3 plus reference TRBV7-9 and TRBJ1-5, the full variable domain is DTGVSQNPRHKITKRGQNVTFRCDPISEHNRLYWYRQTLGQGPEFLTYFQNEAQLEKSRLLSDRFSAERPKGSFSTLEIQRTEQGDSAMYLCASSPRKGQPQHFGDGTRLSIL.